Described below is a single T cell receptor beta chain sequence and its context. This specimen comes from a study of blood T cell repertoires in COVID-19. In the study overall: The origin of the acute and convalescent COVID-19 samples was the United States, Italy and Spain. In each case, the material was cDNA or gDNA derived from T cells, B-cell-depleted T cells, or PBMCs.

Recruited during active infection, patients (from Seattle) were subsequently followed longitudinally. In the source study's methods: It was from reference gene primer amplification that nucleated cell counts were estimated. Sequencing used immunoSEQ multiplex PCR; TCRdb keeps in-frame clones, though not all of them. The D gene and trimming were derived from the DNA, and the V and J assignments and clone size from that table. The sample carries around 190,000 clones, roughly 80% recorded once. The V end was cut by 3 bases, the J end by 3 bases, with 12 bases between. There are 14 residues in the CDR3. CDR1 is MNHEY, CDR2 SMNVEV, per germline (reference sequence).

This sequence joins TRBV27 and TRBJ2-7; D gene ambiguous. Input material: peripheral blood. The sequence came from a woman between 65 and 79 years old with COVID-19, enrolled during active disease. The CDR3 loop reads CASSFSGRHYEQYF. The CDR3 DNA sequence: TGTGCCAGCAGTTTTAGTGGCAGACACTACGAGCAGTACTTC.